This entry lists 17 T cell receptor beta chains sequenced from one sample in a study of blood T cell repertoires in COVID-19. Assay used: immunoSEQ multiplex PCR; TCRdb lists only in-frame clones, some missing. Of roughly 260,000 clones listed, 87% are singletons. Sample: PBMCs or T cells enriched from blood (not recorded which). These receptors all come from a woman in her twenties or thirties with acute COVID-19.

V usage is TRBV5-1 and J usage is TRBJ2-3; TRBD1 agrees at 7 bases. Germline loops: CDR1 SGHRS, CDR2 YFSETQ. The CDR3 has 16 residues. Trimming at V came to 0 bases and at J to 4 bases, leaving 8 bases not matched to a gene. CDR3 loop: CASSLERDRVSDTQYF. The CDR3, as DNA: TGCGCCAGCAGCTTGGAGCGAGACAGGGTGTCAGATACGCAGTATTTT.

The chain recombines TRBV2 with TRBJ2-4; 10 bases fit TRBD1. J was trimmed by 3 bases and V by 11 bases; bases with no gene match: 7. Per germline, CDR1 SNHLY and CDR2 FYNNEI. CDR3 size: 14 residues. The CDR3 nucleotides read TGTGCCTCGGGGACAGGGGACCTCAAAAACATTCAGTACTTC. Translating gives CASGTGDLKNIQYF.

The chain carries TRBV3-1 (or the pseudogene TRBV3-2) and TRBJ2-1; 15 nucleotides line up with TRBD2. J lost 4 bases, V lost 4 bases, and 2 bases had no gene match. This CDR3 contains 16 residues. CDR1 is LGHDT and CDR2 is YNNKEL in the germline V gene (reference sequence). The CDR3 loop is CASSRGLAGGYNEQFF. The CDR3 DNA reads as TGTGCCAGCAGCCGAGGACTAGCGGGGGGGTACAATGAGCAGTTCTTC.

The chain employs TRBV6-5 and TRBJ2-7; 10 bases map to TRBD2. V shed 5 bases, J shed 3 bases, and the junction held 1 base outside the gene matches. Germline V gene lookup returns CDR1 MNHEY and CDR2 SVGAGI. The length of the CDR3 is 13 residues. The CDR3 loop is CASSRTSGYEQYF. CDR3 bases: TGTGCCAGCAGTAGGACTAGCGGCTACGAGCAGTACTTC.

This clone has only a few counts. The gene calls are TRBV6-4 and TRBJ2-3; 12 bases are a match to TRBD2. The CDR3 length is 18 residues. CDR1 MRHNA and CDR2 SNTAGT come from the germline V gene. Unmatched junction bases numbered 14, after V lost 6 bases and J lost 4 bases. CDR3 nucleotides: TGTGCCAGCAGCCGCGCGCCTAGCGGGGGGGCAGGGGCAGATACGCAGTATTTT. Protein product: CASSRAPSGGAGADTQYF.

The chain links TRBV3-1 (or the pseudogene TRBV3-2) to TRBJ1-2; 9 bases agree with TRBD1. Germline trimming cut 4 bases from V and 4 bases from J; bases unmatched to any gene: 4. In germline, CDR1 is LGHDT, CDR2 YNNKEL (reference sequence). The CDR3 loop spans 14 amino acids. Written as DNA, the CDR3 is TGTGCCAGCAGCCGATCACAGGGGGCCTATGGCTACACCTTC. Its protein product is CASSRSQGAYGYTF.

The V call is TRBV3-1 (or the pseudogene TRBV3-2), the J call TRBJ2-5; 9 bases are a match to TRBD1. Germline V gene sequence: CDR1 LGHDT, CDR2 YNNKEL (reference sequence). J lost 4 bases, V lost 4 bases, and 10 bases had no gene match. CDR3 length: 16 amino acids. The CDR3, as DNA: TGTGCCAGCAGCCCCATTAGGACAGGGGCCCCAGAGACCCAGTACTTC. It specifies CASSPIRTGAPETQYF.

The chain employs TRBV6-5 and TRBJ2-7; the D gene is possibly TRBD1 (6 bases). Germline CDR1 and CDR2: MNHEY and SVGAGI. This CDR3 region has 15 residues. Trimming stripped 6 bases from V and 3 bases from J, with 18 bases between. CDR3 sequence: CASSNTPTGYYEQYF. The CDR3 DNA follows: TGTGCCAGCAGCAATACACCTACAGGGTACTACGAGCAGTACTTC.

V and J are TRBV2 and TRBJ1-5, with 7 nucleotides matching TRBD1. Germline V gene sequence: CDR1 SNHLY, CDR2 FYNNEI. The CDR3 sequence is 13 residues long. Unmatched junction bases numbered 7, after V lost 6 bases and J lost 8 bases. The CDR3 loop is CASRTGYGEPQHF. CDR3 coding DNA: TGTGCCAGCAGGACAGGGTATGGGGAGCCCCAGCATTTT.

The V call is TRBV7-8, the J call TRBJ2-1; 8 bases line up with TRBD2. Trimming took 5 bases from V and 4 from J; bases not matched to a gene: 10. This CDR3 is 16 amino acids long. Germline CDR1 reads SGHVS; CDR2 reads FQNEAQ. In DNA form, the CDR3 reads TGTGCCAGCAGCCATCAGACTAGCGAAGGTTACAATGAGCAGTTCTTC. It codes for CASSHQTSEGYNEQFF.

V usage is TRBV19 and J usage is TRBJ2-1; TRBD2 aligns across 8 bases. CDR1 LNHDA and CDR2 SQIVND come from the germline V gene (reference sequence). V trimming: 2 bases; J trimming: 9 bases; junction bases outside the gene matches: 6. The CDR3 extends over 14 amino acids. The CDR3 spells CASSIYGRVGEQFF. As DNA, the CDR3 is TGTGCCAGTAGTATATACGGGAGGGTCGGTGAGCAGTTCTTC.

The gene calls are TRBV7-9 and TRBJ2-7; D perhaps matches TRBD1 (7 bases). With 6 bases removed from V and 6 bases from J, the gap between germline ends came to 21 bases. The CDR3 has 15 residues. Looked up from germline, CDR1 is SEHNR and CDR2 is FQNEAQ (reference sequence). The CDR3 here is CASSQGYPGGSEQYF. The CDR3 nucleotides read TGTGCCAGCAGTCAAGGGTACCCAGGGGGGTCCGAGCAGTACTTC.

The sample holds one count of this clone. The rearrangement joins TRBV9 to TRBJ2-7; 8 nucleotides agree with TRBD2. CDR1 and CDR2 from the germline V gene are SGDLS and YYNGEE. Losses at the gene ends were 0 bases for V and 5 bases for J; bases not matched to a gene: 7. The CDR3 runs 15 residues. CDR3 sequence: CASSVEQREIHEQYF. CDR3 sequence (DNA): TGTGCCAGCAGCGTAGAGCAGCGGGAGATCCACGAGCAGTACTTC.

The J gene is TRBJ1-1, the V gene TRBV29-1, with a possible D match to TRBD1 (5 bases). Trimming removed 4 bases at V and 0 bases at J, with 9 bases between. Germline lookup yields CDR1 SQVTM and CDR2 ANQGSEA. This CDR3 region has 13 residues. The DNA of the CDR3 is TGCAGCGTTGGATCAGGGTTGAACACTGAAGCTTTCTTT. This sequence encodes CSVGSGLNTEAFF.

This chain joins TRBV6-5 and TRBJ2-1; the match to TRBD1 covers 9 bases. Trimming at V came to 5 bases and at J to 7 bases, leaving 6 bases not matched to a gene. This CDR3 region has 14 residues. From germline, CDR1 is MNHEY and CDR2 SVGAGI. CDR3 sequence: CASSQQGARNEQFF. The CDR3 DNA sequence: TGTGCCAGCAGTCAACAGGGGGCTAGGAATGAGCAGTTCTTC.

The chain recombines TRBV5-1 with TRBJ2-1, with 11 bases fitting TRBD1. V trimming: 3 bases; J trimming: 7 bases; junction bases outside the gene matches: 6. The CDR3 runs 15 residues. The germline gives CDR1 SGHRS, CDR2 YFSETQ. Here the CDR3 reads CASSWGTGGRNEQFF. In nucleotides, the CDR3 is TGCGCCAGCAGCTGGGGGACAGGGGGGAGGAATGAGCAGTTCTTC.

The chain uses TRBV5-5 and TRBJ1-5; tentative D call: TRBD1 (5 bases). This CDR3 comprises 15 residues. The germline V gene encodes CDR1 SGHKS and CDR2 YYEKEE (reference sequence). Between the trimmed V and J ends, which lost 0 bases and 4 bases, there was a span of 11 bases. The CDR3 loop is CASSLDSQGNQPQHF. For the CDR3, the DNA is TGTGCCAGCAGCTTGGACTCCCAGGGAAATCAGCCCCAGCATTTT. Variable domain in full (rest from reference TRBV5-5 and TRBJ1-5): DAGVTQSPTHLIKTRGQQVTLRCSPISGHKSVSWYQQVLGQGPQFIFQYYEKEERGRGNFPDRFSARQFPNYSSELNVNALLLGDSALYLCASSLDSQGNQPQHFGDGTRLSIL.